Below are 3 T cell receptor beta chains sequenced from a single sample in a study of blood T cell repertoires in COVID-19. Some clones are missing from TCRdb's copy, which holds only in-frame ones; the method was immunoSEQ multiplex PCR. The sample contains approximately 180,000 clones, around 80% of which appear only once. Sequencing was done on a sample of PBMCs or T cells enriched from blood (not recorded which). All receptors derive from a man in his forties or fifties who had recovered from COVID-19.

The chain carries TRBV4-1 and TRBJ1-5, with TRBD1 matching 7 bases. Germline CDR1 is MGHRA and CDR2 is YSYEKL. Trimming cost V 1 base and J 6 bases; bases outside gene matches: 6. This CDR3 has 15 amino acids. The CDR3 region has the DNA TGCGCCAGCAGCCAAGGCGACAGGGAGCGTCAGCCCCAGCATTTT. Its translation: CASSQGDRERQPQHF.

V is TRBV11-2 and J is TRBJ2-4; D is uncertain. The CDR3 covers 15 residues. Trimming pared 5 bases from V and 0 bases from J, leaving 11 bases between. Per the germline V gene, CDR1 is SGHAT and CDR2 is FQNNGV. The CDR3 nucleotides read TGTGCCAGCAGCAGCTTGAAAGAAGCCAAAAACATTCAGTACTTC. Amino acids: CASSSLKEAKNIQYF.

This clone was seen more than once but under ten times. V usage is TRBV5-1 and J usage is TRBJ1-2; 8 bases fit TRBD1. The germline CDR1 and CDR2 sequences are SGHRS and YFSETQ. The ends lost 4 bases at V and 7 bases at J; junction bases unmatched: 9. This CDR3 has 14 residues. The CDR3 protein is CASSPAQGVLGYTF. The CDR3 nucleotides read TGCGCCAGCAGCCCTGCACAGGGGGTTCTTGGCTACACCTTC.